These 20 T cell receptor beta chains share one sample of origin, sequenced in a study of shared clonotypes between healthy human individuals. TCRdb's table, derived via immunoSEQ multiplex PCR, lists solely in-frame clones and lacks some. This sample has roughly 1,600,000 clones, with 98% found just once. The sequencing input was naive CD4+ T cells sorted from blood. Specified subset: CD45RA+ positively selected. The origin of the receptors is a man under 40 in good health.

This clone has only one observation. The chain combines TRBV6-1 with TRBJ2-2; TRBD1 matches at 10 bases. The V gene end was trimmed by 4 bases and the J gene end by 4 bases; junction bases not matched to a gene: 9. Germline CDR1 MNHNS, CDR2 SASEGT. The CDR3 runs 17 residues. The CDR3, as DNA: TGTGCCAGCAGTGGTATGGACAGGGGGTTTTTCACCGGGGAGCTGTTTTTT. As protein: CASSGMDRGFFTGELFF.

The chain combines TRBV18 with TRBJ2-7, with 15 bases identical to TRBD2. This CDR3 region has 19 residues. The germline gives CDR1 KGHSH, CDR2 LQKENI. V was clipped by 3 bases and J by 6 bases; unmatched bases: 15. CDR3 in DNA: TGTGCCAGCTCACCTACAAGGACTAGCGGGAGGGCCCGACTGGCCGAGCAGTACTTC. Its protein product is CASSPTRTSGRARLAEQYF.

The chain couples TRBV7-3 to TRBJ1-2; possible D gene TRBD1, 6 bases. CDR1 is SGHTA and CDR2 is FQGTGA in the germline V gene. V was shortened by 1 base and J by 7 bases, with 25 bases between the two germline ends. The CDR3 consists of 18 residues. The CDR3 is CASSLRVQGPAQQGGYTF. CDR3 DNA sequence: TGTGCCAGCAGCTTAAGGGTACAGGGTCCCGCGCAACAGGGTGGCTACACCTTC.

This clone appeared once. In nucleotides, the CDR3 is TGTGCCAGCAGAAACTACAGGGGGCGGGGAGAGACCCAGTACTTC. The encoded protein is CASRNYRGRGETQYF. The chain employs TRBV11-2 and TRBJ2-5; 9 positions agree with TRBD1. There are 15 residues in the CDR3. V was pared by 6 bases and J by 4 bases, with 9 bases of the junction left unmatched. Germline loops: CDR1 SGHAT, CDR2 FQNNGV. Based on the CDR3 plus reference TRBV11-2 and TRBJ2-5, the full variable domain is EAGVAQSPRYKIIEKRQSVAFWCNPISGHATLYWYQQILGQGPKLLIQFQNNGVVDDSQLPKDRFSAERLKGVDSTLKIQPAKLEDSAVYLCASRNYRGRGETQYFGPGTRLLVL.

This chain connects TRBV7-2 to TRBJ2-1; D unclear. Per the germline V gene, CDR1 is SGHTA and CDR2 is FQGNSA. V shed 5 bases and J shed 3 bases, with 8 bases lying between them. The CDR3 consists of 13 residues. CDR3 sequence reads: CASSSYIYNEQFF. Written as DNA, the CDR3 is TGTGCCAGCAGCAGCTATATCTACAATGAGCAGTTCTTC.

The chain combines TRBV5-4 with TRBJ2-7, with D perhaps TRBD1 (6 bases). Between the trimmed V and J ends, which lost 3 bases and 4 bases, there was a span of 11 bases. Germline CDR1 is SGHNT and CDR2 is YYREEE (reference sequence). This CDR3 has 13 amino acids. CDR3 loop: CASSSNRDYEQYF. For the CDR3, the DNA is TGTGCCAGCAGCTCAAACAGGGATTACGAGCAGTACTTC.

This chain links TRBV25-1 with TRBJ2-6; D may be TRBD1 or TRBD2 (5 bases each). Germline lookup yields CDR1 MGHDK and CDR2 SYGVNS. This CDR3 contains 18 residues. V was cut by 0 bases and J by 1 base, with 13 bases left in between. The chain's CDR3 is CASSEYKAEGSGANVLTF. The DNA for the CDR3 is TGTGCCAGCAGTGAATATAAGGCAGAGGGGTCTGGGGCCAACGTCCTGACTTTC.

This chain connects TRBV14 to TRBJ2-2; tentative D call: TRBD1 (5 bases). Per the germline V gene, CDR1 is SGHDN and CDR2 is FVKESK. Trimming took off 2 bases at V and 0 bases at J, with 7 bases between the two ends. The CDR3 is 15 amino acids. The CDR3 is CASSQWGSNTGELFF. In DNA, the CDR3 is TGTGCCAGCAGCCAATGGGGCTCGAACACCGGGGAGCTGTTTTTT.

CDR3 in amino acids: CSKGNQPQHF. CDR3 in DNA: TGCAGTAAGGGGAATCAGCCCCAGCATTTT. This chain joins TRBV20-1 and TRBJ1-5; tentative D call: TRBD1 (5 bases). The germline V gene has CDR1 DFQATT and CDR2 SNEGSKA (reference sequence). CDR3 length: 10 residues. The V end lost 8 bases, the J end lost 4 bases, and 6 bases lay between the germline ends.

This clone has just one count. The rearrangement uses TRBV29-1 and TRBJ2-1, with D maybe TRBD2 (5 bases). Germline V gene lookup returns CDR1 SQVTM and CDR2 ANQGSEA. The CDR3 totals 14 residues. Trimming cost V 4 bases and J 3 bases, with 13 bases left between them. The CDR3 DNA is TGCAGCGTTGTACGACGGGATGTCTACAATGAGCAGTTCTTC. Its protein product is CSVVRRDVYNEQFF.

In DNA, the CDR3 is TGCGCCAGCAGCTTGGCAGGGGGATATCTTCGGAACACCGGGGAGCTGTTTTTT. As protein: CASSLAGGYLRNTGELFF. The J gene is TRBJ2-2, the V gene TRBV5-1; 7 nucleotides match TRBD1. Germline-derived CDR1 and CDR2 are SGHRS and YFSETQ. With V trimmed by 0 bases and J by 1 base, 9 bases remained unmatched. The CDR3 is 18 amino acids. Supplemented by reference TRBV5-1 and TRBJ2-2, the full variable domain reads KAGVTQTPRYLIKTRGQQVTLSCSPISGHRSVSWYQQTPGQGLQFLFEYFSETQRNKGNFPGRFSGRQFSNSRSEMNVSTLELGDSALYLCASSLAGGYLRNTGELFFGEGSRLTVL.

This clone was detected only once. The chain recombines TRBV6-6 with TRBJ2-5, with 7 positions matching TRBD2. Germline loops: CDR1 MNHNY, CDR2 SVGAGI (reference sequence). V shed 1 base, J shed 1 base, and the junction held 0 bases outside the gene matches. The CDR3 has 14 amino acids. The CDR3 loop is CASSYWGGQETQYF. The CDR3 DNA reads TGTGCCAGCAGTTACTGGGGGGGCCAAGAGACCCAGTACTTC.

The chain links TRBV5-5 to TRBJ2-7; the match to TRBD2 covers 10 bases. The CDR3 loop spans 15 amino acids. V was pared by 4 bases and J by 0 bases, with 4 bases of the junction left unmatched. From germline, CDR1 is SGHKS and CDR2 YYEKEE (reference sequence). The DNA for the CDR3 is TGTGCCAGCAGCGGGGGACTAGCGTTCTCCTACGAGCAGTACTTC. Protein sequence: CASSGGLAFSYEQYF.

V and J are TRBV5-6 and TRBJ2-1; D is unresolved. V was shortened by 0 bases and J by 3 bases, with 13 bases between the two germline ends. Germline CDR1 and CDR2: SGHDT and YYEEEE. There are 16 residues in the CDR3. In nucleotides, the CDR3 is TGTGCCAGCAGCTTGGCCGTCAGGACGGGCTACAATGAGCAGTTCTTC. Protein sequence: CASSLAVRTGYNEQFF.

The rearrangement uses TRBV7-8 and TRBJ2-3, with D maybe TRBD1 (6 bases). This CDR3 is 19 amino acids long. The V and J ends lost 1 base and 0 bases respectively, with 20 bases between them. CDR1 and CDR2 (germline): SGHVS, FQNEAQ. CDR3 DNA: TGTGCCAGCAGCTTAGTTTGGTGGGACACAAAATCTAGCACAGATACGCAGTATTTT. This gives the protein CASSLVWWDTKSSTDTQYF.

The V and J genes are TRBV2 and TRBJ1-4; D remains unclear. V lost 2 bases to trimming and J lost 5 bases, with 12 bases between them. The CDR3 runs 15 residues. Germline V CDR1 and CDR2: SNHLY, FYNNEI. The CDR3 is CASSETLLENEKLFF. In DNA, the CDR3 is TGTGCCAGCAGTGAAACTCTGCTAGAAAATGAAAAACTGTTTTTT. The variable domain in full, with the rest retrieved from reference TRBV2 and TRBJ1-4, is EPEVTQTPSHQVTQMGQEVILRCVPISNHLYFYWYRQILGQKVEFLVSFYNNEISEKSEIFDDQFSVERPDGSNFTLKIRSTKLEDSAMYFCASSETLLENEKLFFGSGTQLSVL.

The rearrangement links TRBV15 to TRBJ1-1; tentative D call: TRBD1 (5 bases). Trimming removed 3 bases from V and 6 bases from J, with 17 bases in between. Germline CDR1 is LNHNV and CDR2 is YYDKDF (reference sequence). The CDR3 is 15 residues long. The CDR3 spells CATSSTGKGLPEAFF. The CDR3 nucleotides are TGTGCCACCAGCAGTACAGGAAAAGGTCTCCCTGAAGCTTTCTTT. The full variable domain, with the rest looked up from reference TRBV15 and TRBJ1-1, is DAMVIQNPRYQVTQFGKPVTLSCSQTLNHNVMYWYQQKSSQAPKLLFHYYDKDFNNEADTPDNFQSRRPNTSFCFLDIRSPGLGDTAMYLCATSSTGKGLPEAFFGQGTRLTVV.

This sequence joins TRBV5-1 and TRBJ2-1, with 13 bases aligning to TRBD2. CDR3 length: 18 amino acids. With 4 bases clipped from V and 9 bases from J, the junction kept 16 bases outside the gene matches. Germline assignment: CDR1 SGHRS and CDR2 YFSETQ. CDR3 residues: CASSRTLLGLAGDGEQFF. The CDR3 DNA reads TGCGCCAGCAGCCGGACCCTCCTAGGACTAGCGGGAGATGGTGAGCAGTTCTTC.

A single count supports this clone. This rearrangement joins TRBV27 to TRBJ2-3; the match to TRBD2 covers 7 bases. The V and J ends lost 3 bases and 2 bases, in that order; junction bases with no gene match: 8. The CDR3 covers 16 residues. Germline V gene lookup returns CDR1 MNHEY and CDR2 SMNVEV (reference sequence). The CDR3 nucleotides are TGTGCCAGCAGTTTGACTAGCCCTATCATCACAGATACGCAGTATTTT. Translation: CASSLTSPIITDTQYF.

This clone has a single count. The V and J genes are TRBV11-2 and TRBJ2-1; D is unclear. This CDR3 has 15 residues. V dropped 3 bases and J dropped 0 bases, with 9 bases sitting between them. Germline CDR1 SGHAT, CDR2 FQNNGV. The CDR3 DNA follows: TGTGCCAGCAGCTTGTTGGCTGTCTCCTACAATGAGCAGTTCTTC. It encodes CASSLLAVSYNEQFF.